This TCR beta chain derives from a study of graft-versus-host responses after intestinal transplantation. Study in general: Multivisceral, liver-intestinal, or isolated intestinal grafts went to recipients. Following induction with anti-thymocyte globulin, all recipients were given tacrolimus and steroids for two to four years. Whole-study results and caveats: When patients had graft-donor T cell macrochimerism, their allografts held high graft-versus-host to host-versus-graft clonal ratios. Investigators detected GvH clones in recipient marrow, with some emerging earlier in ileum or blood.

In regard to this clone: The target antigen is unknown.

TCRdb's table, derived via immunoSEQ multiplex PCR, lists solely in-frame clones and lacks some. The sample has under 45,000 clones, around 94% seen once; the top ten hold about 0.22%. The source of this sequence is a human donor who was the organ donor for an intestinal transplant. The sequencing used unstimulated CD4+ T cells sorted from spleen or lymph node cells, collected before transplant.

The DNA for the CDR3 is TGTGCCAGCAAGGGTCCGGGACTAGCGGGGGGCGGCACCGGGGAGCTGTTTTTT. As protein: CASKGPGLAGGGTGELFF. The chain employs TRBV7-9 and TRBJ2-2; 15 bases line up with TRBD2. V lost 7 bases, J lost 4 bases, and 10 bases stayed unmatched. The germline V gene has CDR1 SEHNR and CDR2 FQNEAQ (reference sequence). The length of the CDR3 is 18 residues.